This TCR beta chain was retrieved from a study of cytomegalovirus exposure and HLA in healthy donors. Study outcomes and limitations: CMV serostatus was the sole immune exposure data available. Productive status was seen about 90% or about 30% of the time for most TCR beta V segments in an earlier analysis. Common viral pathogens (according to a later analysis) appeared linked to several of the most significant clusters. In vitro work confirmed that a few CMV-associated chains recognize CMV antigens.

Note on this clone: Its matching antigen is unknown.

The PCR employed 60 Vbeta primers together with 13 Jbeta primers. Libraries were prepared by immunoSEQ multiplex PCR; TCRdb keeps only in-frame clonotypes and omits some of them. The data show approximately 67,000 clones, 85% to 90% seen once. Source material: PBMCs. The origin of this receptor is a woman aged 25 to 39 in good health and CMV-seropositive.

The DNA for the CDR3 is TGTGCCAGCAGTCTACAGGGCTACGAGCAGTACTTC. Protein sequence: CASSLQGYEQYF. The gene calls are TRBV28 and TRBJ2-7; possible D gene TRBD1, 6 bases. CDR1 is MDHEN, CDR2 SYDVKM, per germline. The CDR3 contains 12 residues. Trimming took 5 bases from V and 3 from J, leaving 8 bases between them. The entire variable domain, with the rest obtained from reference TRBV28 and TRBJ2-7, is as follows: DVKVTQSSRYLVKRTGEKVFLECVQDMDHENMFWYRQDPGLGLRLIYFSYDVKMKEKGDIPEGYSVSREKKERFSLILESASTNQTSMYLCASSLQGYEQYFGPGTRLTVT.